This TCR beta chain was observed in a study of graft-versus-host responses after intestinal transplantation. As for the study in general: Grafts that recipients had were multivisceral, liver-intestinal, or isolated intestinal transplants. Recipients across the board were started on anti-thymocyte globulin induction, then kept on tacrolimus and steroids for about three years. Findings and caveats of the study: The marrow of recipients harbored GvH clones, and ileum or blood showed some of them first. An association linked early post-transplant HvG declines with peak circulating GvH clone levels.

Profiling relied on immunoSEQ multiplex PCR, and the TCRdb table lists in-frame clones only, not all of them. The data hold 140,000 or so clones, with about 93% observed a single time. This clone appeared a single time. The antigen is not known. The CDR3 loop spans 13 amino acids. The V end was cut by 6 bases, the J end by 3 bases, with 8 bases between. From germline, CDR1 is MNHNY and CDR2 SVGAGI (reference sequence). The specimen comprised unstimulated CD4+ T cells sorted from spleen or lymph node cells, sampled before intestinal transplant. This sequence joins TRBV6-6 and TRBJ2-2; D gene ambiguous. The receptor was isolated from a human donor who received an intestinal transplant. CDR3 nucleotide sequence: TGTGCCAGCAGGCACGCTCACACCGGGGAGCTGTTTTTT. Translated: CASRHAHTGELFF.